This T cell receptor (beta chain) was captured by sequencing in a study of radiotherapy plus CTLA-4 blockade in lung cancer. About the study: Roughly 17% of patients responded objectively, and roughly 30% achieved disease control. General observations from the study: In blood, after radiotherapy plus ipilimumab, tumor-derived TCR clones expanded.

Worth noting for this clone: Its antigen is unknown.

Produced via immunoSEQ multiplex PCR; TCRdb's table is partial and in-frame only. The data hold 25,000 to 35,000 clones, with around 85% observed a single time. Focal radiation with ipilimumab CTLA-4 blockade was given to patients with chemo-refractory metastatic non-small-cell lung cancer. CDR1 is SGDLS, CDR2 YYNGEE, per germline. The CDR3 runs 14 residues. Trimming left V 0 bases short and J 8 bases short, with 11 bases between. This TCR was sampled from a human donor with non-small cell lung cancer who had stable disease on radiotherapy plus ipilimumab. V gene TRBV9 combines with J gene TRBJ1-4; D is uncertain. The sample consisted of peripheral blood, taken from a patient treated with radiotherapy plus ipilimumab. For the CDR3, the DNA is TGTGCCAGCAGCGTAGGGCAGTATAACGAAAAACTGTTTTTT. Translating gives CASSVGQYNEKLFF. The full variable domain, its missing parts supplied by reference TRBV9 and TRBJ1-4, is DSGVTQTPKHLITATGQRVTLRCSPRSGDLSVYWYQQSLDQGLQFLIQYYNGEERAKGNILERFSAQQFPDLHSELNLSSLELGDSALYFCASSVGQYNEKLFFGSGTQLSVL.